The 21 T cell receptor beta chains in this list originate from one sample, sequenced in a study of response to subunit inactivated influenza vaccine. Each CDR3 protein is one row after TCRdb ran MiXCR on the RT-PCR reads. The sample lists under 850,000 distinct CDR3 sequences, about 18% seen once, with about a tenth in the top ten. Material: PBMCs from blood, obtained about 5 days after vaccination. The receptors were sampled from a man in his fifties or sixties who received an inactivated influenza vaccine.

This clonotype has just a few counts. V usage is TRBV24-1 and J usage is TRBJ1-5; 8 nucleotides line up with TRBD1. This CDR3 has 15 residues. J was trimmed by 7 bases and V by 5 bases; bases with no gene match: 9. Germline CDR1 and CDR2: KGHDR and SFDVKD. The CDR3 here is CATSGFGTGIQPQHF. Here the CDR3 DNA reads TGTGCCACCAGTGGGTTCGGGACAGGAATCCAGCCCCAGCATTTT.

The chain carries TRBV20-1 and TRBJ1-5; the match to TRBD1 covers 7 bases. The CDR3 length is 12 residues. Germline trimming cut 8 bases from V and 1 base from J; bases unmatched to any gene: 2. The germline CDR1 and CDR2 sequences are DFQATT and SNEGSKA (reference sequence). For the CDR3, the DNA is TGCAGTACACAGGGGAGCAATCAGCCCCAGCATTTT. Translating it yields CSTQGSNQPQHF.

This clonotype was counted at least ten times. This chain joins TRBV11-1 and TRBJ2-6; no reliable D call. The CDR3 has 18 amino acids. The V and J ends lost 1 base and 0 bases respectively, with 13 bases between them. Germline CDR1 and CDR2: SGHAT and FQDESV (reference sequence). Written as DNA, the CDR3 is TGTGCCAGCAGCTTAGGACGGATATCCTTCTCTGGGGCCAACGTCCTGACTTTC. This encodes CASSLGRISFSGANVLTF.

In its sample, this clonotype was seen a few times. This sequence joins TRBV3-1 and TRBJ1-6; 7 nucleotides match TRBD1. The CDR3 consists of 14 residues. Germline CDR1 reads LGHDT; CDR2 reads YNNKEL (reference sequence). V gave up 1 base and J gave up 14 bases; unmatched junction bases: 8. As DNA, the CDR3 is TGTGCCAGCAGCCAAGGCCCTGACAGGGCCTCCCTCCACTTT. Translated, it gives CASSQGPDRASLHF.

The CDR3 is CSVGPGHEQYF. The DNA of the CDR3 is TGCAGTGTAGGCCCAGGCCACGAGCAGTACTTC. The J gene is TRBJ2-7, the V gene TRBV20-1; D is unresolved. CDR1 is DFQATT and CDR2 is SNEGSKA in the germline V gene (reference sequence). V shed 7 bases and J shed 5 bases, with 12 bases lying between them. The CDR3 is 11 amino acids.

This clonotype was observed once. The chain recombines TRBV20-1 with TRBJ2-1, with D maybe TRBD1 (5 bases). Germline V CDR1 and CDR2: DFQATT, SNEGSKA (reference sequence). V shed 6 bases and J shed 8 bases, with 14 bases lying between them. The CDR3 totals 12 residues. This CDR3 is CSAPPLGDEQFF. CDR3 sequence (DNA): TGCAGTGCCCCTCCCTTAGGGGATGAGCAGTTCTTC.

The V call is TRBV20-1, the J call TRBJ2-1; the match to TRBD2 covers 10 bases. Trimming cost V 7 bases and J 3 bases; bases outside gene matches: 12. The CDR3 is 16 residues long. Germline CDR1 and CDR2: DFQATT and SNEGSKA (reference sequence). CDR3 nucleotides: TGCAGTGTGAGTACAGCGGGAGGGCCCAACTACAATGAGCAGTTCTTC. Translating gives CSVSTAGGPNYNEQFF.

Ten or more counts support this clonotype. The CDR3 sequence: CASSLVAPYEQYF. CDR3 DNA: TGCGCCAGCAGCTTGGTTGCGCCGTACGAGCAGTACTTC. The V gene is TRBV5-1, the J gene TRBJ2-7; D is ambiguous. Germline CDR1 is SGHRS and CDR2 is YFSETQ. The ends were cut back, 0 bases at V and 4 bases at J, with 8 bases in the middle. The CDR3 loop spans 13 amino acids.

The rearrangement links TRBV9 to TRBJ2-3, with TRBD2 as a possible D gene (7 bases). Germline CDR1 SGDLS, CDR2 YYNGEE. This CDR3 is 13 amino acids long. Deletions cut 4 bases from V and 5 bases from J, with 11 bases between. The DNA for the CDR3 is TGTGCCAGCAGCCCCGGGGGGCAAGATACGCAGTATTTT. Translated, it gives CASSPGGQDTQYF.

This clonotype was seen a few times. This rearrangement joins TRBV12-3 or TRBV12-4 to TRBJ2-7; D perhaps matches TRBD1 (5 bases). CDR3 length equals 14 residues. The ends were cut back, 1 base at V and 6 bases at J, with 13 bases in the middle. The CDR3 sequence is CASSLVQGSVEQYF. CDR3 bases: TGTGCCAGCAGTTTAGTGCAGGGAAGTGTCGAGCAGTACTTC.

This clonotype was counted between two and nine times. The chain recombines TRBV20-1 with TRBJ2-7, with D perhaps TRBD1 (5 bases). The germline V gene encodes CDR1 DFQATT and CDR2 SNEGSKA (reference sequence). The CDR3 covers 12 residues. Trimming removed 6 bases from V and 0 bases from J, with 9 bases in between. The CDR3 is CSAATDSYEQYF. DNA of the CDR3: TGCAGTGCCGCGACAGACTCCTACGAGCAGTACTTC.

The chain is built from TRBV20-1 and TRBJ1-2; D may be TRBD1 (6 bases). CDR1 and CDR2 (germline): DFQATT, SNEGSKA (reference sequence). The CDR3 runs to 13 residues. V lost 2 bases and J 2 bases, leaving 9 bases between the germline ends. CDR3: CSARSDRNYGYTF. The DNA for the CDR3 is TGCAGTGCTAGATCTGACAGGAACTATGGCTACACCTTC.

This clonotype appeared many times. The rearrangement uses TRBV12-3 or TRBV12-4 and TRBJ2-7; D uncertain. The CDR3 is made up of 14 amino acids. V was shortened by 2 bases and J by 4 bases, with 12 bases between the two germline ends. Here the CDR3 DNA reads TGTGCCAGCAGTTTACTGGCAGGAGTTTACGAGCAGTACTTC. Translation gives CASSLLAGVYEQYF.

The rearrangement joins TRBV12-3 or TRBV12-4 to TRBJ2-7; tentative D call: TRBD2 (6 bases). The CDR3 loop spans 15 amino acids. Trimming stripped 0 bases from V and 6 bases from J, with 15 bases between. The CDR3: CASSLAGGPMSEQYF. The CDR3 DNA follows: TGTGCCAGCAGTTTAGCGGGAGGTCCGATGAGCGAGCAGTACTTC.

The V call is TRBV5-1, the J call TRBJ2-3; 9 nucleotides line up with TRBD2. The V gene's germline CDR1 is SGHRS and CDR2 YFSETQ. V dropped 4 bases and J dropped 6; count of bases not matched to a gene: 9. This CDR3 spans 15 amino acids. CDR3 in DNA: TGCGCCAGCAGCCAGGGTAGCGGGGGCTGGGATACGCAGTATTTT. Translating gives CASSQGSGGWDTQYF. The complete variable domain, with remaining parts taken from reference TRBV5-1 and TRBJ2-3, reads KAGVTQTPRYLIKTRGQQVTLSCSPISGHRSVSWYQQTPGQGLQFLFEYFSETQRNKGNFPGRFSGRQFSNSRSEMNVSTLELGDSALYLCASSQGSGGWDTQYFGPGTRLTVL.

This clonotype turned up a few times. The rearrangement joins TRBV5-1 to TRBJ2-1; 9 nucleotides line up with TRBD1. Losses at the gene ends were 4 bases for V and 4 bases for J; bases not matched to a gene: 9. Germline CDR1 reads SGHRS; CDR2 reads YFSETQ. This CDR3 contains 16 residues. CDR3 in DNA: TGCGCCAGCAGCGTAGGCGGGACAGGGCGGTACAATGAGCAGTTCTTC. Its translation: CASSVGGTGRYNEQFF. Supplemented by reference TRBV5-1 and TRBJ2-1, the full variable domain reads KAGVTQTPRYLIKTRGQQVTLSCSPISGHRSVSWYQQTPGQGLQFLFEYFSETQRNKGNFPGRFSGRQFSNSRSEMNVSTLELGDSALYLCASSVGGTGRYNEQFFGPGTRLTVL.

The chain carries TRBV14 and TRBJ2-1; TRBD2 matches 11 bases. The CDR3 is 16 amino acids. Germline CDR1 and CDR2: SGHDN and FVKESK. Unmatched junction bases numbered 3, after V lost 3 bases and J lost 2 bases. The CDR3 DNA reads as TGTGCCAGCAGCCACCGTAGCGGGAGGGCCTACAATGAGCAGTTCTTC. It encodes CASSHRSGRAYNEQFF.

This clonotype was counted at least ten times. The chain links TRBV12-3 or TRBV12-4 to TRBJ2-1; 10 positions agree with TRBD1. The CDR3 spans 14 residues. Germline trimming cut 6 bases from V and 2 bases from J; bases unmatched to any gene: 1. The CDR3 is CASSGQGAYNEQFF. In DNA, the CDR3 is TGTGCCAGCAGCGGACAGGGGGCCTACAATGAGCAGTTCTTC.

This clonotype has more than one count but fewer than ten. The chain has TRBV6-2 or TRBV6-3 and TRBJ1-1, with TRBD1 as a possible D gene (5 bases). Between the trimmed V and J ends, which lost 2 bases and 0 bases, there was a span of 13 bases. CDR3 length: 16 amino acids. The germline gives CDR1 MNHEY, CDR2 SVGEGT. Here the CDR3 reads CASSYGAGRVNTEAFF. The DNA of the CDR3 is TGTGCCAGCAGTTACGGCGCTGGCAGGGTGAACACTGAAGCTTTCTTT.

This clonotype occurred a few times. The chain employs TRBV5-1 and TRBJ2-7, with TRBD1 as a possible D gene (6 bases). Trimming left V 1 base short and J 3 bases short, with 14 bases between. The CDR3 runs to 15 residues. Germline lookup yields CDR1 SGHRS and CDR2 YFSETQ. CDR3 residues: CASSLQPGQVYEQYF. The CDR3 DNA reads TGCGCCAGCAGCTTGCAACCGGGACAAGTCTACGAGCAGTACTTC.

This clonotype has more than one count but fewer than ten. The chain is built from TRBV5-6 and TRBJ2-7; D is ambiguous. The CDR3 is 13 residues long. The germline gives CDR1 SGHDT, CDR2 YYEEEE. The V gene lost 3 bases and the J gene lost 4 bases, with 11 bases spanning the gap. CDR3 in DNA: TGTGCCAGCAGCTACGGAGTTCCGTACGAGCAGTACTTC. It translates to CASSYGVPYEQYF. Drawing the rest from reference TRBV5-6 and TRBJ2-7, the complete variable domain is DAGVTQSPTHLIKTRGQQVTLRCSPKSGHDTVSWYQQALGQGPQFIFQYYEEEERQRGNFPDRFSGHQFPNYSSELNVNALLLGDSALYLCASSYGVPYEQYFGPGTRLTVT.